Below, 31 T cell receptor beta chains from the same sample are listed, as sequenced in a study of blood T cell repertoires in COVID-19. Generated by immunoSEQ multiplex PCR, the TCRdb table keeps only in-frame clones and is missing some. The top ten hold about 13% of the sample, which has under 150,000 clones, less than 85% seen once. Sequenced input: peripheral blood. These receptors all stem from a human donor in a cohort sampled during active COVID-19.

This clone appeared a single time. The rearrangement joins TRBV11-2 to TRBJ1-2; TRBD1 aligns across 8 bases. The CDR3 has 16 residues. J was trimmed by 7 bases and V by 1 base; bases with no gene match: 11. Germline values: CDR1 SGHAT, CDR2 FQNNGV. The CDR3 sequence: CASSLVAGGQRFGYTF. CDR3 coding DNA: TGTGCCAGCAGCTTAGTCGCAGGGGGCCAACGGTTTGGCTACACCTTC.

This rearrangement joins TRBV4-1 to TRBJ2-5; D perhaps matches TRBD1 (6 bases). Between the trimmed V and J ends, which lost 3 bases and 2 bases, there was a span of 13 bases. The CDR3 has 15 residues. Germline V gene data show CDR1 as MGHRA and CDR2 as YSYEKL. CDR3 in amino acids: CASSHGQTTQETQYF. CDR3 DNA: TGCGCCAGCAGCCACGGACAGACCACTCAAGAGACCCAGTACTTC.

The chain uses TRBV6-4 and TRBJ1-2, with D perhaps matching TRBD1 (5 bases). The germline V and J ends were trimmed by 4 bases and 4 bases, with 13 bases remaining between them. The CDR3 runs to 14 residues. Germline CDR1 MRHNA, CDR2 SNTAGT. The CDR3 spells CASSVSGDSYGYTF. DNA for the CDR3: TGTGCCAGCAGTGTGTCCGGGGACTCCTATGGCTACACCTTC.

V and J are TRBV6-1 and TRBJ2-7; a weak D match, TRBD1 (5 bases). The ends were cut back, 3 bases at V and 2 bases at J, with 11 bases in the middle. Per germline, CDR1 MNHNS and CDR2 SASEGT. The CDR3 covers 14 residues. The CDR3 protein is CASSESQGAYEQYF. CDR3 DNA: TGTGCCAGCAGTGAGAGCCAGGGCGCCTACGAGCAGTACTTC.

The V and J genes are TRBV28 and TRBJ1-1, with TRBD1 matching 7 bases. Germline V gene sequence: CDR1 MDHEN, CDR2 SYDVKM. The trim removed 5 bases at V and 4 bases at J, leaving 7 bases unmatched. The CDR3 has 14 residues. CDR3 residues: CASSTHRGGTEAFF. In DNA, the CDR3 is TGTGCCAGCAGTACGCACAGGGGTGGCACTGAAGCTTTCTTT.

The CDR3 bases are TGTGCCAGCAGCCAGGAGGGAGGCGCAGAGACCCAGTACTTC. It is translated as CASSQEGGAETQYF. V and J are TRBV4-2 and TRBJ2-5, with TRBD2 as a possible D gene (6 bases). Germline CDR1 and CDR2: LGHNA and YNFKEQ. The CDR3 spans 14 residues. The V and J ends lost 3 bases and 4 bases respectively, with 12 bases between them.

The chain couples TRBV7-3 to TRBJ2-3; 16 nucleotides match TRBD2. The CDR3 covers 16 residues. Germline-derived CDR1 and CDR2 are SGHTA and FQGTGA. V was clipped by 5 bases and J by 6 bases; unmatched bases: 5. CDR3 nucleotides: TGTGCCAGCAGCCTGGGACTAGCGGGGGGGCGCGATACGCAGTATTTT. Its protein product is CASSLGLAGGRDTQYF.

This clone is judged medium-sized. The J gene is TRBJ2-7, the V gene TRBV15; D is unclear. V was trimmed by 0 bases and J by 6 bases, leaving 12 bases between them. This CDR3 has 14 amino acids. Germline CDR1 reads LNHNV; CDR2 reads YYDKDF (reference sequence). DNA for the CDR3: TGTGCCACCAGCAGAGATATTAAGGAGCGCGAGCAGTACTTC. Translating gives CATSRDIKEREQYF.

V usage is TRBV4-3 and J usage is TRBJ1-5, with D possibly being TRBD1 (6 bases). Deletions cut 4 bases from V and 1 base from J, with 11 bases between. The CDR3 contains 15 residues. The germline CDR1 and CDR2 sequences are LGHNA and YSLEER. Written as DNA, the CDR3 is TGCGCCAGCAGCCGAGACAGGTCGAGCAATCAGCCCCAGCATTTT. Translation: CASSRDRSSNQPQHF.

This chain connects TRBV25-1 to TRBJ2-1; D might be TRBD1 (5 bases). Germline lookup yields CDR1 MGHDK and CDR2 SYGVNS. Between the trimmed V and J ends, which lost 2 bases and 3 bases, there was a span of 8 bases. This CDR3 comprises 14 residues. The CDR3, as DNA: TGTGCCAGCAGTGAACGACAGAGCTACAATGAGCAGTTCTTC. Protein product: CASSERQSYNEQFF. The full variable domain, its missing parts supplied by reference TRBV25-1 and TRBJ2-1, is EADIYQTPRYLVIGTGKKITLECSQTMGHDKMYWYQQDPGMELHLIHYSYGVNSTEKGDLSSESTVSRIRTEHFPLTLESARPSHTSQYLCASSERQSYNEQFFGPGTRLTVL.

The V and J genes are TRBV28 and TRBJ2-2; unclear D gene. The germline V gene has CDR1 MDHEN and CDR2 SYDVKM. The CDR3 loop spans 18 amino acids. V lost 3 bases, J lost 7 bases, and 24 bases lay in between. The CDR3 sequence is CASSFRHLSSGFHGELFF. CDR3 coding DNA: TGTGCCAGCAGTTTTAGACATCTGAGTTCCGGCTTCCACGGGGAGCTGTTTTTT.

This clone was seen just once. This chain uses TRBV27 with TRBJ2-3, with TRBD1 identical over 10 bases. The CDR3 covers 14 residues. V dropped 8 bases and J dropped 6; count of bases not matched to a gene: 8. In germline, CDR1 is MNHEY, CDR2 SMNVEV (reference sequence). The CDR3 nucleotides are TGTGCCAGCTTCGACAGGGGGCAGTGGGATACGCAGTATTTT. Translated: CASFDRGQWDTQYF.

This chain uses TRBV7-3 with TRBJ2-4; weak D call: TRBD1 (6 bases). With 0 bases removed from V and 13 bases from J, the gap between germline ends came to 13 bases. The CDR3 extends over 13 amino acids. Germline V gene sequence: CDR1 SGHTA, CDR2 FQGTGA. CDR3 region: CASSLTPGDPQYF. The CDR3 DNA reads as TGTGCCAGCAGCTTAACACCAGGGGACCCCCAGTACTTC. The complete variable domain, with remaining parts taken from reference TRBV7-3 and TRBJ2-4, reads GAGVSQTPSNKVTEKGKYVELRCDPISGHTALYWYRQSLGQGPEFLIYFQGTGAADDSGLPNDRFFAVRPEGSVSTLKIQRTERGDSAVYLCASSLTPGDPQYFGAGTRLSVL.

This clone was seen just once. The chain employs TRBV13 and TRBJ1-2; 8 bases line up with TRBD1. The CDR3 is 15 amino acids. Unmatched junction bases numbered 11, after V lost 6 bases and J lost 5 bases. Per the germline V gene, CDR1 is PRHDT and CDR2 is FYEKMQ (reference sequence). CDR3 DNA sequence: TGTGCCAGCAGAGGAGCGACAGGGGAGGAATATGGCTACACCTTC. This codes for CASRGATGEEYGYTF. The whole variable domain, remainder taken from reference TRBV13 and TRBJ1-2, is AAGVIQSPRHLIKEKRETATLKCYPIPRHDTVYWYQQGPGQDPQFLISFYEKMQSDKGSIPDRFSAQQFSDYHSELNMSSLELGDSALYFCASRGATGEEYGYTFGSGTRLTVV.

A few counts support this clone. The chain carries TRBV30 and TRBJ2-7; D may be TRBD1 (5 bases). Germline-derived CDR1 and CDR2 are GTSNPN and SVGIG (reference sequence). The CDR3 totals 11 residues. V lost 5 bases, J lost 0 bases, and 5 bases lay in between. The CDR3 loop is CAWQGSYEQYF. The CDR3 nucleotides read TGTGCCTGGCAGGGCTCCTACGAGCAGTACTTC.

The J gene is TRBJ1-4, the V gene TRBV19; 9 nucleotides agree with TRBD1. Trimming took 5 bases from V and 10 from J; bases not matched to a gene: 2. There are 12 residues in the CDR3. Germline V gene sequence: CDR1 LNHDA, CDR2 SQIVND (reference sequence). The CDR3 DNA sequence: TGTGCCAGTAGTGGGACAGGGCGAAAACTGTTTTTT. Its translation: CASSGTGRKLFF.

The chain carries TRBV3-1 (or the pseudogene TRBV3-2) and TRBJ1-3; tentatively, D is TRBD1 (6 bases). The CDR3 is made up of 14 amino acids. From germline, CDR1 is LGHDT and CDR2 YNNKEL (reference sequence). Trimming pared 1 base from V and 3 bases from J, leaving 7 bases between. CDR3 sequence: CASSQGDIGNTIYF. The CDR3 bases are TGTGCCAGCAGCCAAGGGGACATTGGAAACACCATATATTTT.

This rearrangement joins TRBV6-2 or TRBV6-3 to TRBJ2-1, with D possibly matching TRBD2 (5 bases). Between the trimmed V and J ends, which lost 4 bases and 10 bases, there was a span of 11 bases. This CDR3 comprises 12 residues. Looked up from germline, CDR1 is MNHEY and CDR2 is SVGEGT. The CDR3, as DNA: TGTGCCAGCAGTTCCGTGGAGCGGGAGCAGTTCTTC. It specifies CASSSVEREQFF.

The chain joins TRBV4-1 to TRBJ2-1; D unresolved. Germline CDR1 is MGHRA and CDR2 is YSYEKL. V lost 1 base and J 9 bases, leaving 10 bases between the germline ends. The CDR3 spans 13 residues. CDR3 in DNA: TGCGCCAGCAGCCAAGGACTCTTCAGTGAGCAGTTCTTC. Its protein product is CASSQGLFSEQFF.

The CDR3 loop is CASSTTGQDNEQFF. The CDR3 DNA reads TGTGCCAGCAGCACCACAGGACAGGACAATGAGCAGTTCTTC. This chain joins TRBV7-2 and TRBJ2-1, with TRBD1 matching over 7 bases. The germline gives CDR1 SGHTA, CDR2 FQGNSA. The ends lost 5 bases at V and 5 bases at J; junction bases unmatched: 6. This CDR3 contains 14 residues.

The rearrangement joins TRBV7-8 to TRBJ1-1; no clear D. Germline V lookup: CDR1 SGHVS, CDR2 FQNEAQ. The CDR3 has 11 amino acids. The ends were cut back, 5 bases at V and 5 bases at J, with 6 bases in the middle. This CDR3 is CASSLVTEAFF. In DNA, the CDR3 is TGTGCCAGCAGCCTCGTAACTGAAGCTTTCTTT.

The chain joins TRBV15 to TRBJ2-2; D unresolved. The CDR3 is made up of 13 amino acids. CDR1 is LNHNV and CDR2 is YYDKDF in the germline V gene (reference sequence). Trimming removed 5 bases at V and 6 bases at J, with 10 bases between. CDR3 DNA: TGTGCCACCAGCGCAATCAGATCCGGGGAGCTGTTTTTT. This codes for CATSAIRSGELFF.

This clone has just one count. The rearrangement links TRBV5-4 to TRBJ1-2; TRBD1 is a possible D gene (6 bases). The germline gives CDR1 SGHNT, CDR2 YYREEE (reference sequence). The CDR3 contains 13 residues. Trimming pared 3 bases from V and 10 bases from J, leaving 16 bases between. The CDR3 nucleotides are TGTGCCAGCAGCTCGACAGGAGACGCTCACTACACCTTC. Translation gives CASSSTGDAHYTF.

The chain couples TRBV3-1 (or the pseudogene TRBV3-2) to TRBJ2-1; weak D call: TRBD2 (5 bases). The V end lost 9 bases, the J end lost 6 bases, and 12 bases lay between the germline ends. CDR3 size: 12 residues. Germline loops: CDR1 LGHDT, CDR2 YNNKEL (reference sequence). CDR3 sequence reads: CARIEGGNEQFF. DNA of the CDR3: TGTGCCAGGATAGAGGGTGGCAATGAGCAGTTCTTC.

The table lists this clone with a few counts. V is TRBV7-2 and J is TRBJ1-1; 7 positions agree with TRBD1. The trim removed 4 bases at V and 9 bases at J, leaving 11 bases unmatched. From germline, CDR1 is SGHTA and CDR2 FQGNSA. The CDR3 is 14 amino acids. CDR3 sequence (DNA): TGTGCCAGCAGCTCCAGTACGGGACAGCGCAAAGCTTTCTTT. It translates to CASSSSTGQRKAFF. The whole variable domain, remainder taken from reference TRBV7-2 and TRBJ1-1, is GAGVSQSPSNKVTEKGKDVELRCDPISGHTALYWYRQSLGQGLEFLIYFQGNSAPDKSGLPSDRFSAERTGGSVSTLTIQRTQQEDSAVYLCASSSSTGQRKAFFGQGTRLTVV.

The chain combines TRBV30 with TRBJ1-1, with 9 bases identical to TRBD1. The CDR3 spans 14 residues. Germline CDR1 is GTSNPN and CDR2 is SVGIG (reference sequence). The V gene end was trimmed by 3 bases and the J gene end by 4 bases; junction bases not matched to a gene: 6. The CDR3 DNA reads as TGTGCCTGGAGCGGGGACAGGGAGACCACTGAAGCTTTCTTT. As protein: CAWSGDRETTEAFF. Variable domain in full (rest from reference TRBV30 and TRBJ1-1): SQTIHQWPATLVQPVGSPLSLECTVEGTSNPNLYWYRQAAGRGLQLLFYSVGIGQISSEVPQNLSASRPQDRQFILSSKKLLLSDSGFYLCAWSGDRETTEAFFGQGTRLTVV.

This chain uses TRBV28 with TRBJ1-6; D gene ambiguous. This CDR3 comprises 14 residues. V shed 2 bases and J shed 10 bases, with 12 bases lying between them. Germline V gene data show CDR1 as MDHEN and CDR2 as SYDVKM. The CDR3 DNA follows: TGTGCCAGCAGTTTACGCGGGGTCCGATCACCCCTCCACTTT. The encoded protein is CASSLRGVRSPLHF.

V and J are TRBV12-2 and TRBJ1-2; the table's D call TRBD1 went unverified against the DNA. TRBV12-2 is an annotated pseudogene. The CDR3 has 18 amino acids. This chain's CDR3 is CASRPPDRAPAEGYGYTF. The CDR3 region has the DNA TGTGCAAGTCGCCCCCCGGACAGGGCTCCCGCGGAGGGCTATGGCTACACCTTC.

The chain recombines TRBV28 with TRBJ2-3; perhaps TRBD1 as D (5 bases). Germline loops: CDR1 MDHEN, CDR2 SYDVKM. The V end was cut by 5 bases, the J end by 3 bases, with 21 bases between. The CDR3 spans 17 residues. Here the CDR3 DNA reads TGTGCCAGCAGTCCCTGGGCCAGTGGGGCGAAGACAGATACGCAGTATTTT. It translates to CASSPWASGAKTDTQYF.

The CDR3 nucleotides are TGTGCCAGCAGCTTGAGGGGGGGCACTGAAGCTTTCTTT. Encoded protein: CASSLRGGTEAFF. The J gene is TRBJ1-1, the V gene TRBV5-5; tentatively, D is TRBD1 (6 bases). This CDR3 region has 13 residues. From germline, CDR1 is SGHKS and CDR2 YYEKEE (reference sequence). V was shortened by 1 base and J by 4 bases, with 8 bases between the two germline ends.

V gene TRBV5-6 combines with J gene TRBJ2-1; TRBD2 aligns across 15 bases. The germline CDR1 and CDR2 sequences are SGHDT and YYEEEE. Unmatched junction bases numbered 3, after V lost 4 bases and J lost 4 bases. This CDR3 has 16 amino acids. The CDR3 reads CASSRTSGGAYNEQFF. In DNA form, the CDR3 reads TGTGCCAGCAGCAGGACTAGCGGGGGGGCGTACAATGAGCAGTTCTTC.